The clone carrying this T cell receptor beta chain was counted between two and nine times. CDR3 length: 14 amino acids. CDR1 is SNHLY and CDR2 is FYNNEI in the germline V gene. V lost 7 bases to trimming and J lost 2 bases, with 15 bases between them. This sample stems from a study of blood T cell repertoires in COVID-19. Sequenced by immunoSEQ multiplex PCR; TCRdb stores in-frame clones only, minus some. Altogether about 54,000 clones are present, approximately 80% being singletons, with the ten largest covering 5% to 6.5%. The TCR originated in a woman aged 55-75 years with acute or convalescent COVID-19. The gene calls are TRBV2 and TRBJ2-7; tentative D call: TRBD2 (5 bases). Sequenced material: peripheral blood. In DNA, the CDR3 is TGTGCCAGCACCCTAGAGGGTCGCACCTACGAGCAGTACTTC. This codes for CASTLEGRTYEQYF.